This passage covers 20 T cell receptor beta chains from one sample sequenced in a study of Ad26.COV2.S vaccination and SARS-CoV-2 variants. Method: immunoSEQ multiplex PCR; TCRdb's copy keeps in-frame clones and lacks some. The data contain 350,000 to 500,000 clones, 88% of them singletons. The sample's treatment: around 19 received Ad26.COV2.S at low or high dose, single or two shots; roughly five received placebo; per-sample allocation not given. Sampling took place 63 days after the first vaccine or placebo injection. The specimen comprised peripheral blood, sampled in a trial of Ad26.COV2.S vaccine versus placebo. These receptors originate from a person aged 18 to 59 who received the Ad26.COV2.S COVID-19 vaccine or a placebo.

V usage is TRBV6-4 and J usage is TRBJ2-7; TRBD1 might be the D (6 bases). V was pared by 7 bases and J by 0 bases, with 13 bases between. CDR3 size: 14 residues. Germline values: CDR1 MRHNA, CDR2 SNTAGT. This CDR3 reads CASIPGHPSYEQYF. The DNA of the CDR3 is TGTGCCAGCATACCGGGACATCCCTCCTACGAGCAGTACTTC.

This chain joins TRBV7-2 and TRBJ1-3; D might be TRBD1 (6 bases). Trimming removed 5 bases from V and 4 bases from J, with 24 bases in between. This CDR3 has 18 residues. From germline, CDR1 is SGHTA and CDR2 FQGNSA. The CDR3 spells CASSPDYPGTGLGNTIYF. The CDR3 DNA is TGTGCCAGCAGCCCGGACTATCCGGGTACAGGGTTGGGAAACACCATATATTTT.

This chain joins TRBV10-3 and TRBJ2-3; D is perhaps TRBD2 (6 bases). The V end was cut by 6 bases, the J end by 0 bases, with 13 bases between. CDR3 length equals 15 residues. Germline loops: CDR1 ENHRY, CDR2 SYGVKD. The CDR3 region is CAISPGLTSTDTQYF. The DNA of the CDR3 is TGTGCCATCAGCCCAGGACTAACTAGCACAGATACGCAGTATTTT.

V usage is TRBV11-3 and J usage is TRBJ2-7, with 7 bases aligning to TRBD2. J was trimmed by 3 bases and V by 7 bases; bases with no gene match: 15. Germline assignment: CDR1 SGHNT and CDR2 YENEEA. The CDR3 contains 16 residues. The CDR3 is CASTLTGGVGLYEQYF. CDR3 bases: TGTGCCAGCACCCTAACGGGGGGAGTTGGCCTCTACGAGCAGTACTTC.

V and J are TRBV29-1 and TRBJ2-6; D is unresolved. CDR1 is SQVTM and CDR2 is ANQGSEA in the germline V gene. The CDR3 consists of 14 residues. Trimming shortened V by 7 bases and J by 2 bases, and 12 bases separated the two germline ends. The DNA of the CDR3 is TGCAGCGCATCAGGCGCGACTGGGGCCAACGTCCTGACTTTC. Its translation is CSASGATGANVLTF.

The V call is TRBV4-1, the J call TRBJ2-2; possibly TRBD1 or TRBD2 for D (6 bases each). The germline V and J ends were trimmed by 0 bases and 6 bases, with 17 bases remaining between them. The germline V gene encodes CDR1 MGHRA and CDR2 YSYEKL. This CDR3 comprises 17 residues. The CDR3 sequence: CASSQDRGQIPAGELFF. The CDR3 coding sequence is TGCGCCAGCAGCCAAGACCGGGGGCAAATTCCGGCCGGGGAGCTGTTTTTT.

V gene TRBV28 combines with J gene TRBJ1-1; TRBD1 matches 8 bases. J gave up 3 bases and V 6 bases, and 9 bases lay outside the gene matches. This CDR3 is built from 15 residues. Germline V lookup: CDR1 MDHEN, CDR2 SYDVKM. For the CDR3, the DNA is TGTGCCAGCAGGGGGGCAGGGGGCTGGGACACTGAAGCTTTCTTT. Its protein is CASRGAGGWDTEAFF.

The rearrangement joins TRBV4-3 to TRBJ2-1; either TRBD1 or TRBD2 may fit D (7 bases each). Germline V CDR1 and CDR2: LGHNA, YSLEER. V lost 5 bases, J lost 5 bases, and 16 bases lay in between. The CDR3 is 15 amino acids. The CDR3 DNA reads TGCGCCAGCAGCTCAGGGGGGGGGCAGAACAATGAGCAGTTCTTC. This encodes CASSSGGGQNNEQFF.

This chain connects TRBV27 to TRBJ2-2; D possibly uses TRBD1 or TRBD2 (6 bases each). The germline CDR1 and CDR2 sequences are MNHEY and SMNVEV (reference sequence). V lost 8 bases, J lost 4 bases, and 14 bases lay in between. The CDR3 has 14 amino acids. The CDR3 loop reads CASRGTPGTGELFF. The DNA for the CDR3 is TGTGCCAGCCGGGGGACACCGGGCACCGGGGAGCTGTTTTTT.

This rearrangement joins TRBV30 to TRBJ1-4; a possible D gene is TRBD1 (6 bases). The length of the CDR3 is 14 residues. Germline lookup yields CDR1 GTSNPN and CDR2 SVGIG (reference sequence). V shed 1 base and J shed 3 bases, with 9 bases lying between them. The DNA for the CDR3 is TGTGCCTGGAGTGACGGACAGTCTAATGAAAAACTGTTTTTT. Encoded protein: CAWSDGQSNEKLFF.

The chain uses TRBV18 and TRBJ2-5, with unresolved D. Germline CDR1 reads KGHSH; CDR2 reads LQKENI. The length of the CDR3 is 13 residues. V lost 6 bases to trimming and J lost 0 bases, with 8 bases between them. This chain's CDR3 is CASSLEYQETQYF. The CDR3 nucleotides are TGTGCCAGCTCTCTGGAGTACCAAGAGACCCAGTACTTC.

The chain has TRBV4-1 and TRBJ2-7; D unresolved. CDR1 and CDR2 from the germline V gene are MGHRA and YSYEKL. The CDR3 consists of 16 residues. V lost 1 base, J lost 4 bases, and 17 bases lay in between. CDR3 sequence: CASSQGLRVAPYEQYF. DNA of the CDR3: TGCGCCAGCAGCCAAGGGCTTAGGGTAGCTCCTTACGAGCAGTACTTC.

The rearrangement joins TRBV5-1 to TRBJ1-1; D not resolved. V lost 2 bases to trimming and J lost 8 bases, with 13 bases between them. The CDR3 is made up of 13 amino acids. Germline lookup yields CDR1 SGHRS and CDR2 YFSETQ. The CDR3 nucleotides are TGCGCCAGCAGCTTCGGCCAAACTCGAGAAGCTTTCTTT. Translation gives CASSFGQTREAFF.

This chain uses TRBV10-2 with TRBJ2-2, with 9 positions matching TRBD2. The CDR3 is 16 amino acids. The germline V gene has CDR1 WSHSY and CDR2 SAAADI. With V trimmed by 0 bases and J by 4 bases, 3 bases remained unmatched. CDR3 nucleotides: TGCGCCAGCAGTGAGTCGGGTAGCGGGGGCACCGGGGAGCTGTTTTTT. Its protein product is CASSESGSGGTGELFF.

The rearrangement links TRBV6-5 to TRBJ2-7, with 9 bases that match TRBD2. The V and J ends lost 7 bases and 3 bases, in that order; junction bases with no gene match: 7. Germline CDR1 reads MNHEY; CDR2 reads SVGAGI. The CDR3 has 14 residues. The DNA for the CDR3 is TGTGCCAGCAACCTAGCGGGACCCGACTACGAGCAGTACTTC. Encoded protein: CASNLAGPDYEQYF.

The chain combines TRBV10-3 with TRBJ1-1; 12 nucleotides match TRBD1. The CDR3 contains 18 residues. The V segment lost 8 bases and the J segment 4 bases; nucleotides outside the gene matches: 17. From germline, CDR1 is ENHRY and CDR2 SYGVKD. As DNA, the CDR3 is TGTGCCATCGTTGCGGAATCGGGACAGGGGGCATCCCCCACTGAAGCTTTCTTT. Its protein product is CAIVAESGQGASPTEAFF.

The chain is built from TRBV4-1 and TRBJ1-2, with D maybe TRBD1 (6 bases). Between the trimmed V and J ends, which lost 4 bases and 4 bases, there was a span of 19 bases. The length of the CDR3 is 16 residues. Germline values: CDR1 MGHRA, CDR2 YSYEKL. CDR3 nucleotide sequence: TGCGCCAGCAGCCCTACTGCAGGGGTCCGGCGCTATGGCTACACCTTC. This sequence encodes CASSPTAGVRRYGYTF.

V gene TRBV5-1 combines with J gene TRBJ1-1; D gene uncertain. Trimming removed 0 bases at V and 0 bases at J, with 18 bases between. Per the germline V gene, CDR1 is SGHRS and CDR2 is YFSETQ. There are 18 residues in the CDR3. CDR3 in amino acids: CASSLAGPPVPMNTEAFF. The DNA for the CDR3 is TGCGCCAGCAGCTTGGCCGGGCCACCGGTCCCCATGAACACTGAAGCTTTCTTT.

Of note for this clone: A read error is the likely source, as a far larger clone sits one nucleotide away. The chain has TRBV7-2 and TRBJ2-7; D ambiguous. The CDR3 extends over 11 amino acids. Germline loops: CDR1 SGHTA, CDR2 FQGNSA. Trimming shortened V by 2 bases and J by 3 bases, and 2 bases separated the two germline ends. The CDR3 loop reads CASSLFYEQYF. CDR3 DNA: TGTGCCAGCAGCTTATTCTACGAGCAGTACTTC.

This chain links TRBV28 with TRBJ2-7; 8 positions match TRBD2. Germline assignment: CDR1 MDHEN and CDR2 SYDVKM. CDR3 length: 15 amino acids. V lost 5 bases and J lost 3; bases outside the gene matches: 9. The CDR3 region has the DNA TGTGCCAGCAGTGTCGGGGGGGGGCCGGACTACGAGCAGTACTTC. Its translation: CASSVGGGPDYEQYF.